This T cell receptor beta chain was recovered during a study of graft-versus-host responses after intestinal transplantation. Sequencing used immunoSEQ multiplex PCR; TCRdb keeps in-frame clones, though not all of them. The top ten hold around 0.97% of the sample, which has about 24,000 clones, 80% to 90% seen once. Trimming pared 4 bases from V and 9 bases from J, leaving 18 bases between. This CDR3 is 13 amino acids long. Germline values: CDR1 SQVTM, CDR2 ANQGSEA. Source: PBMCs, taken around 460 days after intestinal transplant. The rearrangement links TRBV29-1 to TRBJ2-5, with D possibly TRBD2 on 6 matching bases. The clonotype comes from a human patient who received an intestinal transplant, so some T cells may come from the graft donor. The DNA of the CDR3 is TGCAGCGTTGCCGGCCTAGAGAGGGAGGCCCAGTACTTC. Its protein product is CSVAGLEREAQYF.